This is a list of T cell receptor beta chains from one sample in a study of response to subunit inactivated influenza vaccine. TCRdb independently ran MiXCR on the RT-PCR reads; one entry per CDR3 protein. The data contain about half a million distinct CDR3 sequences, roughly 11% of them singletons. Material: PBMCs from blood, obtained roughly 45 days after vaccination. The receptors stem from a man aged 45-65 years who received an inactivated influenza vaccine. The CDR3 runs from the conserved cysteine through the conserved F or W. Part of the rows lack a size; the others show once, few, many or a class for expanded clones.

v_call clone_size cdr3_length cdr3_aa
TRBV11-2 NA 11 CASSVDREQYF
TRBV7-9 NA 14 CASSMLAMNTEAFF
TRBV29-1 NA 13 CSVEDPPGYEQYF
TRBV24-1 few 15 CATSDYEGANTEAFF
TRBV5-1 few 13 CASSSRTGPEQYF
TRBV9 NA 14 CASSAHRGHQPQHF
TRBV15 few 14 CATSRGTGDTEAFF
TRBV12-3/TRBV12-4 few 13 CASSLSVRGGAFF
TRBV28 few 14 CASSFTGTFYEQYF
TRBV7-9 few 14 CASSPQGAVYEQYF
TRBV5-5 NA 16 CASSSVTSGRYVTQYF
TRBV5-1 few 14 CASSLDSSQNIQYF
TRBV12-3/TRBV12-4 many 13 CASRNREFNEQFF
TRBV4-3 few 15 CASSQDLVRGETQYF
TRBV12-3/TRBV12-4 NA 14 CASSPLRGANVLTF
TRBV20-1 NA 17 CCARDSGAGLLNNEQFF
TRBV18 many 15 CASSGVLSANNEQFF
TRBV11-2 few 15 CASSLMTSLGETQYF
TRBV5-1 many 15 CASREGTPANSPLHF
TRBV29-1 NA 14 CSVFTSGRISEHYF
TRBV27 NA 15 CASSLGGRVTGELFF
TRBV2 few 15 CASSEAQPLAYEQYF
TRBV12-3/TRBV12-4 NA 14 CASSLGITTSQGFF
TRBV2 NA 13 CASSGTSTGELFF
TRBV14 NA 17 CASSQDMGRPGANVLTF
TRBV24-1 NA 14 CATSDYTRTGELFF
TRBV15 NA 15 CATSRDRTSGNEQFF
TRBV10-3 NA 15 CAISILVSGANVLTF
TRBV27 many 13 CASSFGGSYEQYF
TRBV18 NA 14 CASSQGQDVYEQYF
TRBV5-1 NA 13 CASSAPGGSGYTF
TRBV10-3 few 14 CAIRDQQGNNEQFF
TRBV7-9 NA 16 CASSARTGRNLYGYTF
TRBV28 few 16 CASNQVPGQGRGEQFF
TRBV5-1 many 16 CASRTRGGQNQETQYF
TRBV5-1 NA 14 CASSLGIASYEQYF
TRBV27 many 15 CASSSPGGPTDTQYF
TRBV5-1 few 17 CASSQGWYSGTYNEQFF
TRBV7-9 many 12 CASSLGNQPQHF
TRBV20-1 NA 13 CSAPRAGVKTQYF
TRBV5-1 many 14 CASSPTSASYEQYF
TRBV20-1 few 15 CSARRGTSGYNEQFF
TRBV9 few 15 CASSPLLAGDGEQYF
TRBV20-1 NA 12 CSALGQINEQFF
TRBV6-6 NA 11 CASRSVYEQYF
TRBV11-2 NA 16 CASSPGLGIGTGELFF